The T cell receptor beta chain under discussion was sequenced for a study of T cells in Graves' hyperthyroidism and ophthalmopathy. Study-level background: Blood was drawn when the patient was first diagnosed and still untreated. Findings and limits, study-wide: Most thyroid clonotypes with frequency above 0.001 were detected in blood.

The CDR3 covers 14 residues. CDR1 is SQVTM and CDR2 is ANQGSEA in the germline V gene. V was clipped by 8 bases and J by 4 bases, with 17 bases between them. The investigators amplified TCR beta CDR3 regions from RNA transcripts. The TCR CDR3 first-round RT-PCR relied on the HTBI primer set. TCRdb ran MiXCR on the multiplex PCR reads and lists one entry per CDR3 protein. Of nearly 750,000 distinct CDR3 sequences listed, roughly a third are singletons. Note on this clonotype: Its cognate antigen is unknown. Just one base apart from a much larger clone, this may be a read error.

Subjects aged 18 to 65 presented with newly diagnosed hyperthyroidism of less than 2 months' duration. Diagnoses rested on clinical symptoms, serum thyroxine and TRAb, thyroid ultrasound and orbital computed tomography. The sequence was obtained from a woman between 40 and 50 years old with Graves' hyperthyroidism. The chain is built from TRBV29-1 and TRBJ2-2, with D perhaps assigned TRBD1 or TRBD2 (5 bases each). The sample consisted of blood. The chain's CDR3 is CSIRGASLTGELFF. CDR3 sequence (DNA): TGCAGCATTCGAGGGGCTAGCCTCACCGGGGAGCTGTTTTTT.